This T cell receptor beta chain was sequenced in a study of blood T cell repertoires in COVID-19. The repertoire was sequenced with immunoSEQ multiplex PCR; TCRdb's copy has only in-frame clones and lacks some. Altogether under 300,000 clones are present, roughly 84% being singletons, with the ten largest covering 2% to 2.5%. Germline V lookup: CDR1 LNHDA, CDR2 SQIVND (reference sequence). This CDR3 spans 13 amino acids. Deletions cut 5 bases from V and 5 bases from J, with 12 bases between. V and J are TRBV19 and TRBJ2-5; possibly TRBD2 for D (5 bases). The sequenced sample consisted of peripheral blood. The clonotype was recovered from a woman between 40 and 50 years old who had recovered from COVID-19. The CDR3 loop is CASSPMAGETQYF. In DNA, the CDR3 is TGTGCCAGTAGTCCGATGGCGGGTGAGACCCAGTACTTC. Full variable domain (rest looked up from reference TRBV19 and TRBJ2-5): DGGITQSPKYLFRKEGQNVTLSCEQNLNHDAMYWYRQDPGQGLRLIYYSQIVNDFQKGDIAEGYSVSREKKESFPLTVTSAQKNPTAFYLCASSPMAGETQYFGPGTRLLVL.